The T cell receptor (beta chain) under discussion was sequenced for a study of cytomegalovirus exposure and HLA in healthy donors. PCR employed 60 Vbeta and 13 Jbeta primers. Produced via immunoSEQ multiplex PCR; TCRdb's table is partial and in-frame only. The sample includes approximately 150,000 clones, approximately 80% of them seen just once. Study results and caveats: Later on, an analysis found that several of the most significant clusters appeared to be linked to common viral pathogens, which included parvovirus B19. Researchers reported in a later analysis that a missense DCLRE1C variant was tied to TCR beta V- and J-gene trimming.

About this clone: The antigen remains unidentified.

The sample taken for sequencing was PBMCs. This sequence was found in a male donor in good health and CMV-seronegative.

The CDR3 DNA is TGTGCCAGCAGCCGACTAGCGGGGAATAGAGATGAGCAGTTCTTC. Translated: CASSRLAGNRDEQFF. The chain uses TRBV2 and TRBJ2-1; 11 bases are a match to TRBD2. The germline CDR1 and CDR2 sequences are SNHLY and FYNNEI. With V trimmed by 6 bases and J by 8 bases, 9 bases remained unmatched. The CDR3 has 15 amino acids.